This is a list of T cell receptor beta chains from one sample in a study of immune evolution from preneoplasia to lung adenocarcinoma. TCRdb keeps only in-frame clones here, not all; method: immunoSEQ multiplex PCR. The sample has over 9,500 clones, over 70% seen once. Sequencing input: FFPE minimally invasive lung adenocarcinoma tissue. The receptors were sampled from a person aged 55-79 years with lung adenocarcinoma. CDR3s include the opening cysteine and the closing phenylalanine or tryptophan. Each record gives: D gene, J gene, V gene, clone size, CDR3 protein, CDR3 DNA. A D gene is named only where the DNA matches it firmly. Expanded clones are given a class, and other clones once, few, many or no size at all.

>NA|TRBJ2-3|TRBV5-5|NA
CASSLDPGLNTQYF
TGTGCCAGCAGCTTGGATCCGGGGTTGAATACGCAGTATTTT
>TRBD1|TRBJ2-1|TRBV4-1|NA
CASSQDETGYNEQFF
TGCGCCAGCAGCCAAGATGAGACAGGGTATAATGAGCAGTTCTTC
>TRBD1|TRBJ2-3|TRBV5-1|NA
CASSQGVDTQYF
TGCGCCAGCAGCCAGGGGGTGGATACGCAGTATTTT
>TRBD1|TRBJ2-1|TRBV30|NA
CAWMDRAGGMAYNEQFF
TGTGCCTGGATGGACAGGGCGGGCGGGATGGCCTACAATGAGCAGTTCTTC
>NA|TRBJ1-2|TRBV11-2|NA
CASRPRSF
TGTGCCAGCAGACCGCGCTCCTTC
>NA|TRBJ1-2|TRBV10-3|few
CAISTPTAGGGYGYTF
TGTGCCATCAGTACACCAACAGCCGGGGGGGGCTATGGCTACACCTTC
>NA|TRBJ2-2|TRBV5-4|NA
CASSSGGRAAGGLFF
TGTGCCAGCAGCTCCGGGGGTAGGGCCGCCGGGGGGCTGTTTTTT
>TRBD2|TRBJ2-5|TRBV6-6|few
CASSYGPRGGETQYF
TGTGCCAGCAGTTACGGCCCCCGCGGGGGAGAGACCCAGTACTTC
>TRBD1|TRBJ2-1|TRBV2|NA
CASPLEGTGYNEQFF
TGTGCCAGCCCACTTGAGGGGACAGGCTACAATGAGCAGTTCTTC
>NA|TRBJ2-2|TRBV11-3|NA
CASSPPKNTGELFF
TGTGCCAGCAGCCCCCCTAAGAACACCGGGGAGCTGTTTTTT
>TRBD1|TRBJ1-6|TRBV28|few
CASSSLPGQFDSPLHF
TGTGCCAGCAGTTCACTCCCGGGACAGTTTGATTCACCCCTCCACTTT
>TRBD2|TRBJ2-1|TRBV7-3|once
CASSTSGGPEYEQFF
TGTGCCAGCAGCACTAGCGGGGGGCCAGAGTATGAGCAGTTCTTC
>TRBD1|TRBJ1-6|TRBV6-1|NA
CASSHSTGDNSPLHF
TGTGCCAGCAGTCATTCGACAGGGGATAATTCACCCCTCCACTTT
>NA|TRBJ2-7|TRBV11-3|once
CASSLADHINEQYF
TGTGCCAGCAGCTTAGCGGACCACATAAACGAGCAGTACTTC
>NA|TRBJ2-3|TRBV4-3|NA
CASSQDYGTDTQYF
TGCGCCAGCAGCCAAGATTATGGCACAGATACGCAGTATTTT
>NA|TRBJ1-1|TRBV6-4|NA
CASRPQQGNTEAFF
TGTGCCAGCAGGCCCCAACAGGGGAACACTGAAGCTTTCTTT
>TRBD1|TRBJ2-7|TRBV6-1|NA
CASSELPDRGNEQYF
TGTGCCAGCAGTGAACTCCCGGACAGGGGGAACGAGCAGTACTTC
>TRBD1|TRBJ2-3|TRBV9|NA
CASSPRQGISTDTQYF
TGTGCCAGCAGCCCCAGACAGGGGATTAGCACAGATACGCAGTATTTT
>NA|TRBJ2-7|TRBV5-4|NA
CASSPGPGPSYEQYF
TGTGCCAGCAGCCCCGGACCAGGTCCCTCCTACGAGCAGTACTTC
>NA|TRBJ1-1|TRBV6-6|once
CASSYLGVRNTEAFF
TGTGCCAGCAGTTACCTCGGGGTGCGGAACACTGAAGCTTTCTTT
>NA|TRBJ2-5|TRBV6-6|NA
CASSRSKETQYF
TGTGCCAGCAGCCGGAGCAAAGAGACCCAGTACTTC
>NA|TRBJ1-2|TRBV6-5|NA
CATGRTGDRAAGYTF
TGTGCCACCGGAAGGACGGGGGACCGCGCAGCTGGCTACACCTTC
>TRBD1|TRBJ2-1|TRBV2|NA
CASSVVSTGAGGEQFF
TGTGCCAGCAGTGTGGTCTCGACAGGGGCAGGCGGTGAGCAGTTCTTC
>NA|TRBJ2-7|TRBV5-1|NA
CASSETGEQYF
TGCGCCAGCAGCGAAACAGGGGAGCAGTACTTC
>TRBD1|TRBJ1-2|TRBV5-4|NA
CASSPDRSYGYTF
TGTGCCAGCAGTCCGGACAGGAGTTATGGCTACACCTTC
>NA|TRBJ2-7|TRBV19|NA
CASSTTDGYEQYF
TGTGCCAGTAGTACCACAGACGGCTACGAGCAGTACTTC
>TRBD2|TRBJ2-1|TRBV27|NA
CASSFGGGAYNEQFF
TGTGCCAGCAGTTTTGGTGGGGGGGCCTACAATGAGCAGTTCTTC
>TRBD1|TRBJ1-2|TRBV4-2|NA
CASSEDRSYGYTF
TGTGCCAGCAGCGAGGACAGGAGCTATGGCTACACCTTC
>NA|TRBJ1-1|TRBV19|few
CASSMRGSRGTEAFF
TGTGCCAGTAGTATGAGGGGGAGTCGAGGCACTGAAGCTTTCTTT
>TRBD2|TRBJ2-7|TRBV11-2|NA
CASSLRLSGSGATYEQYF
TGTGCCAGCAGCTTACGCCTCTCGGGGAGCGGGGCTACCTACGAGCAGTACTTC
>TRBD2|TRBJ2-1|TRBV11-3|NA
CASSKGLAGVGGDEQFF
TGTGCCAGCAGCAAAGGACTAGCGGGAGTCGGCGGTGATGAGCAGTTCTTC
>NA|TRBJ1-3|TRBV30|NA
CAWSGWSSGNTIYF
TGTGCCTGGAGTGGTTGGAGCTCTGGAAACACCATATATTTT
>NA|TRBJ1-1|TRBV10-2|NA
CASSRDGTNTEAFF
TGCGCCAGCAGCCGGGACGGAACGAACACTGAAGCTTTCTTT
>NA|TRBJ1-4|TRBV20-1|NA
CSAADEKLFF
TGCAGTGCCGCGGATGAAAAACTGTTTTTT
>NA|TRBJ1-1|TRBV9|few
CASSPAGTANTEAFF
TGTGCCAGCAGCCCGGCCGGGACGGCGAACACTGAAGCTTTCTTT
>NA|TRBJ1-1|TRBV6-5|NA
CASTSGTGNTEAFF
TGTGCCAGCACGTCCGGGACGGGGAACACTGAAGCTTTCTTT
>NA|TRBJ1-5|TRBV15|NA
CATSSADQPQHF
TGTGCCACCAGCAGCGCAGATCAGCCCCAGCATTTT
>TRBD1|TRBJ1-1|TRBV7-3|NA
CASSRDRGLTEAFF
TGTGCCAGCAGCCGCGACAGGGGGCTGACTGAAGCTTTCTTT
>TRBD2|TRBJ2-1|TRBV6-5|NA
CASRDFSGGFQFF
TGTGCCAGCAGGGATTTCAGCGGGGGTTTCCAGTTCTTC
>NA|TRBJ1-2|TRBV28|NA
CASSSDGQHYGYTF
TGTGCCAGCAGCTCCGACGGACAGCACTATGGCTACACCTTC
>TRBD1|TRBJ2-7|TRBV11-1|NA
CASRRGQDAYGQYF
TGTGCCAGCAGAAGGGGACAGGACGCCTACGGGCAGTACTTC
>NA|TRBJ1-1|TRBV7-3|NA
CASSRNLNTEAFF
TGTGCCAGCAGCAGGAACTTGAACACTGAAGCTTTCTTT
>NA|TRBJ2-5|TRBV7-9|NA
CASSSNVETQYF
TGTGCCAGCAGCTCGAACGTGGAGACCCAGTACTTC
>TRBD1|TRBJ2-5|TRBV7-3|NA
CASSSGQAQETQYF
TGTGCCAGCAGCTCGGGACAGGCCCAAGAGACCCAGTACTTC
>NA|TRBJ1-2|TRBV7-9|NA
CASSFYRVSYGYTF
TGTGCCAGCAGCTTCTACAGGGTATCCTATGGCTACACCTTC
>TRBD1|TRBJ1-4|TRBV5-1|NA
CASSLDRGREKLFF
TGCGCCAGCAGCTTGGACAGGGGGCGCGAAAAACTGTTTTTT
>NA|TRBJ1-4|TRBV4-2|once
CASSQDIGRGTNEKLFF
TGTGCCAGCAGCCAAGATATTGGGAGGGGAACTAATGAAAAACTGTTTTTT
>TRBD2|TRBJ2-5|TRBV7-9|NA
CASSLERASGQSETQYF
TGTGCCAGCAGCTTAGAACGGGCTAGCGGGCAGTCAGAGACCCAGTACTTC
>TRBD1|TRBJ2-3|TRBV7-8|NA
CASSLGQGGDTQYF
TGTGCCAGCAGCCTAGGACAGGGGGGAGATACGCAGTATTTT
>NA|TRBJ1-6|TRBV4-1|NA
CASSHVPGGVGSPLHF
TGCGCCAGCAGCCATGTCCCGGGGGGGGTCGGCTCACCCCTCCACTTT
>NA|TRBJ1-5|TRBV27|once
CASRPRRDQPQHF
TGTGCCAGCAGACCCCGTAGGGATCAGCCCCAGCATTTT
>NA|TRBJ2-1|TRBV20-1|once
CSASDYNEQFF
TGCAGTGCTAGCGACTACAATGAGCAGTTCTTC
>NA|TRBJ2-7|TRBV5-1|NA
CASSFIGYEQYF
TGCGCCAGCAGCTTTATAGGCTACGAGCAGTACTTC
>TRBD1|TRBJ2-3|TRBV19|NA
CASSTTGGTDTQYF
TGTGCCAGTAGTACAACAGGGGGCACAGATACGCAGTATTTT
>NA|TRBJ2-2|TRBV19|NA
CASKQNINSGELFF
TGTGCCAGTAAACAGAATATTAACAGCGGGGAGCTGTTTTTT
>TRBD1|TRBJ1-4|TRBV28|few
CASSPIMTTGTGGEKLFF
TGTGCCAGCAGTCCTATAATGACAACCGGGACAGGGGGAGAAAAACTGTTTTTT